The entry below gives a single T cell receptor (beta chain) sequence along with its context. This clonotype was observed a few times. No much larger clone exists at a distance of one base, and base qualities are not known. TCR cDNA was synthesized by 5'RACE template switching, which introduced a universal primer site and unique molecular identifiers. cDNA synthesis was primed from both the TCR alpha and TCR beta constant segments. Two PCR steps were used to amplify libraries, with sample barcodes and sequencing adapters being added in the second step. Libraries were sequenced on Illumina HiSeq 2500 (2x100 bp) or NovaSeq (2x150 bp). In the authors' own workflow: Reads were demultiplexed and collapsed into UMI consensus sequences with MIGEC, and V(D)J alignment was performed with MiXCR. Using edgeR on replicate PBMC samples, clonotypes were called vaccine-responding if FDR was below 0.01 and the log2 fold change was above 5 up to day 15. Bulk clonotypes were assigned CD4 or CD8 identity according to which sequenced CD4 or CD8 repertoire held them at higher abundance. NS4B-specific clonotypes were defined as those at least 10-fold enriched in dextramer-positive over dextramer-negative fractions; CD4-biased clonotypes were excluded. TCRdb passed the public sequencing reads through fastp at Q25 and MiXCR, retaining productive beta sequences. Each CDR3 protein gets just one entry, which takes the most common genes and DNA from the rows behind it. For this entry, the V and J calls and clone size follow TCRdb and not the study's own pipeline. The sample table shows some 80,000 distinct CDR3 sequences, and 13% are seen once. The ten largest clones capture roughly 24% of the sample.

This sample's treatment or condition label indicates: live attenuated yellow fever vaccine strain. PBMCs were isolated from peripheral blood using a standard Ficoll-Paque protocol. With anti-CD3 and anti-CD8 staining plus a dextramer loaded with the yellow fever NS4B epitope peptide, the researchers sorted epitope-specific CD8 T cells. TriZol was used to extract RNA from bulk PBMCs, from CD4 and CD8 fractions, and from dextramer-positive and dextramer-negative fractions. These data belong to a study of T cells after yellow fever vaccination (dated by TCRdb to the late 2010s). Background for the entire study: The SMART-Seq v4 Ultra Low Input RNA kit was used to prepare libraries from fractions with low cell numbers. Blood samples were taken at several timepoints before and after primary and secondary immunization, and bulk PBMC replicates and cell subsets were isolated. Two healthy male donors, one aged 18 to 30 and one aged 30 to 40 years, made up the cohort. To follow T-cell clones before and after primary and booster YFV17D yellow fever vaccination, bulk TCR alpha and beta repertoires were sequenced over time.

Results and caveats for the whole study, not just this receptor: Compared with the primary T-cell response, the secondary T-cell response was faster but weaker, reaching its peak on day 5 rather than on day 15. The study included only a couple of donors, which limits how far the findings can be generalized. Most clones expanded after primary vaccination were re-detected after the booster (about 96% of CD4 and approximately 89% of CD8), suggesting broad memory maintenance. FACS-sorted repertoires could contain abundant contaminating clonotypes from the bulk population, so computational filtering was required. A small fraction of clonotypes appeared in both the CD4 and CD8 compartments, likely as a result of convergent recombination.

The CDR1 and CDR2 encoded by the germline V gene (reference sequence) are SEHNR and FQNEAQ. V is pruned by 0 bases and J by 5 bases, leaving 7 bases of the junction without a gene match. Including the terminal cysteine and phenylalanine, the CDR3 comprises 15 residues. The DNA shown is the 45-base CDR3, in frame from base 1. The sequencing used CD8+ T cells not binding an NS4B(214-222) dextramer, sorted from PBMCs, collected approximately 20 days after the first yellow fever vaccination. The sample's cell subset or site, from its label and the paper: NS4B epitope dextramer-negative CD8 T cells. The V and J genes are TRBV7-9 and TRBJ2-7, and TRBD2 aligns with 7 junction nucleotides. This receptor was taken from a man aged 18 to 35 who received the YFV17D yellow fever vaccine. The CDR3 has the sequence CASSLARGGSDEQYF. In nucleotides, the sequence is TGTGCCAGCAGCTTAGCAAGGGGAGGGTCCGACGAGCAGTACTTC.